The 8 T cell receptor beta chains given below trace back to one sample, sequenced in a study of T cell responses to AZD1222 COVID-19 vaccine. Clones were read by immunoSEQ multiplex PCR, and TCRdb kept only the in-frame ones, dropping some. In the table there are about 150,000 clones, approximately 91% of which are singletons. Sequenced material: peripheral blood, taken 28 days after the second AZD1222 dose. Receptors were obtained from an adult who received the AZD1222 COVID-19 vaccine.

The chain carries TRBV5-1 and TRBJ2-7; TRBD2 is a possible D gene (5 bases). This CDR3 contains 14 residues. Germline CDR1 is SGHRS and CDR2 is YFSETQ. V was cut by 3 bases and J by 5 bases, with 15 bases left in between. The CDR3 DNA sequence: TGCGCCAGCAGCTGGCGGGCTACGGGCAACGAGCAGTACTTC. The encoded protein is CASSWRATGNEQYF.

The rearrangement uses TRBV7-2 and TRBJ1-5, with a possible D match to TRBD1 (5 bases). CDR3 size: 13 residues. CDR1 and CDR2 (germline): SGHTA, FQGNSA. Between the trimmed V and J ends, which lost 5 bases and 5 bases, there was a span of 10 bases. CDR3 in DNA: TGTGCCAGCAGCACGCGGGGGGATCAGCCCCAGCATTTT. Translating it yields CASSTRGDQPQHF. Based on the CDR3 plus reference TRBV7-2 and TRBJ1-5, the full variable domain is GAGVSQSPSNKVTEKGKDVELRCDPISGHTALYWYRQSLGQGLEFLIYFQGNSAPDKSGLPSDRFSAERTGGSVSTLTIQRTQQEDSAVYLCASSTRGDQPQHFGDGTRLSIL.

The chain joins TRBV27 to TRBJ2-7; D unresolved. CDR3 size: 14 residues. V was shortened by 3 bases and J by 3 bases, with 12 bases between the two germline ends. Germline CDR1 MNHEY, CDR2 SMNVEV (reference sequence). The CDR3 region is CASSFRGSHYEQYF. The CDR3 nucleotides read TGTGCCAGCAGTTTCAGAGGAAGCCACTACGAGCAGTACTTC.

The rearrangement joins TRBV4-1 to TRBJ2-1; 7 bases are a match to TRBD2. The CDR3 spans 17 residues. Per the germline V gene, CDR1 is MGHRA and CDR2 is YSYEKL. V was clipped by 3 bases and J by 6 bases; unmatched bases: 14. The chain's CDR3 is CASSQLGLAVYSNEQFF. CDR3 DNA: TGCGCCAGCAGCCAGTTGGGGCTAGCGGTTTATAGCAATGAGCAGTTCTTC.

This clone was seen a single time. The rearrangement links TRBV27 to TRBJ2-2; 7 bases agree with TRBD1. The CDR3 totals 13 residues. The germline gives CDR1 MNHEY, CDR2 SMNVEV (reference sequence). V lost 6 bases and J lost 7; bases outside the gene matches: 5. For the CDR3, the DNA is TGTGCCAGCAGGGGACAGATGAACGGGGAGCTGTTTTTT. This codes for CASRGQMNGELFF.

V usage is TRBV18 and J usage is TRBJ1-2, with D maybe TRBD1 (5 bases). CDR1 KGHSH and CDR2 LQKENI come from the germline V gene. Trimming pared 5 bases from V and 8 bases from J, leaving 18 bases between. This CDR3 is 14 amino acids long. DNA of the CDR3: TGTGCCAGCTCAGCCGATCAGGGTTTGGGCGGCTACACCTTC. Protein product: CASSADQGLGGYTF.

V gene TRBV12-3 or TRBV12-4 combines with J gene TRBJ1-1, with 9 bases matching TRBD1. Trimming took 6 bases from V and 1 from J; bases not matched to a gene: 0. There are 13 residues in the CDR3. The CDR3 loop is CASRGQGNTEAFF. The CDR3 bases are TGTGCCAGCAGGGGACAGGGGAACACTGAAGCTTTCTTT.

V usage is TRBV30 and J usage is TRBJ1-2; D may be TRBD1 (5 bases). There are 14 residues in the CDR3. Germline assignment: CDR1 GTSNPN and CDR2 SVGIG (reference sequence). With 2 bases removed from V and 8 bases from J, the gap between germline ends came to 18 bases. CDR3 nucleotides: TGTGCCTGGAGTTATCGGGGACCGATGGGGGGCTACACCTTC. As protein: CAWSYRGPMGGYTF.